This T cell receptor (beta chain) came from a study of blood T cell repertoires in COVID-19. Across the whole study: Sources were T cells, B-cell-depleted T cells, or PBMCs; the material itself was cDNA or gDNA.

The protocol was immunoSEQ multiplex PCR, while the TCRdb copy is restricted to in-frame clones and leaves out a portion. The sample shows more than 20,000 clones, roughly 75% of them seen only once. CDR3 length equals 19 residues. The germline gives CDR1 SGHAT, CDR2 FQNNGV. Regarding this clone: Its ends do not fully match the called genes, so a read error is possible.

This TCR was recovered from a man in his fifties or sixties with active COVID-19. The chain combines TRBV11-2 with TRBJ2-2, with 9 bases that match TRBD2. Sequencing was done on a sample of peripheral blood. The CDR3 DNA reads as TGTGCCAACAGCGGCACACCCGGGACTAGCAGCTCAAACACCGGGGAGCTGTTTTTT. Translation gives CANSGTPGTSSSNTGELFF.